Shown below are 30 T cell receptor beta chains from a single sample sequenced in a study of beta chain features in type 1 diabetes. Sequencing targeted expressed TCRB transcripts, as all isolated RNA had been reverse transcribed. Sequencing used immunoSEQ multiplex PCR; TCRdb keeps in-frame clones, though not all of them. The sample has about 13,000 clones; more than 40% are singletons. The sequenced sample consisted of stem cell memory CD4+ T cells from blood. These TCRs come from a man younger than 30 in good health.

This clone was recorded a few times. This chain joins TRBV6-6 and TRBJ2-1; possible D gene TRBD1, 6 bases. V lost 6 bases, J lost 4 bases, and 10 bases lay in between. The CDR3 has 13 amino acids. Germline CDR1 and CDR2: MNHNY and SVGAGI (reference sequence). The DNA of the CDR3 is TGTGCCAGCAGGCTCGGACAGTACAATGAGCAGTTCTTC. Its protein is CASRLGQYNEQFF.

This clone was observed a single time. This sequence joins TRBV30 and TRBJ2-3; D remains unclear. Per germline, CDR1 GTSNPN and CDR2 SVGIG (reference sequence). Trimming left V 3 bases short and J 1 base short, with 8 bases between. The CDR3 runs 13 residues. The CDR3 bases are TGTGCCTGGAGGCCGATAGGCACAGATACGCAGTATTTT. Encoded protein: CAWRPIGTDTQYF.

The rearrangement joins TRBV7-9 to TRBJ1-3; D is uncertain. Per the germline V gene, CDR1 is SEHNR and CDR2 is FQNEAQ (reference sequence). The CDR3 length is 13 residues. The V gene lost 4 bases and the J gene lost 10 bases, with 14 bases spanning the gap. CDR3 sequence reads: CASSSDTFRTIYF. The DNA of the CDR3 is TGTGCCAGCAGCTCCGACACCTTTCGAACCATATATTTT. Full variable domain (rest looked up from reference TRBV7-9 and TRBJ1-3): DTGVSQNPRHKITKRGQNVTFRCDPISEHNRLYWYRQTLGQGPEFLTYFQNEAQLEKSRLLSDRFSAERPKGSFSTLEIQRTEQGDSAMYLCASSSDTFRTIYFGEGSWLTVV.

This clone was seen a handful of times. The chain has TRBV4-3 and TRBJ1-4; D gene unclear. V was trimmed by 1 base and J by 6 bases, leaving 12 bases between them. CDR1 LGHNA and CDR2 YSLEER come from the germline V gene. The CDR3 consists of 15 residues. The DNA of the CDR3 is TGCGCCAGCAGCCAAGTGGTCGCACGGGATGAAAAACTGTTTTTT. It is translated as CASSQVVARDEKLFF.

The table lists this clone with a few counts. V is TRBV18 and J is TRBJ2-5; TRBD1 aligns across 8 bases. From germline, CDR1 is KGHSH and CDR2 LQKENI. After removal of 6 bases from V and 2 bases from J, the junction contained 8 bases not matched to a gene. The CDR3 is 15 amino acids. The CDR3 DNA follows: TGTGCCAGCTCCCGCCTCGGACAGGGACAAGAGACCCAGTACTTC. Its translation is CASSRLGQGQETQYF.

This clone was found a few times. J is TRBJ2-5 and V is TRBV11-2; 9 nucleotides match TRBD2. Germline V lookup: CDR1 SGHAT, CDR2 FQNNGV. The CDR3 has 17 residues. After removal of 0 bases from V and 2 bases from J, the junction contained 7 bases not matched to a gene. As DNA, the CDR3 is TGTGCCAGCAGCTTAGATAGGGTCACTAGCGGGCAAGAGACCCAGTACTTC. This sequence encodes CASSLDRVTSGQETQYF.

The count of this clone is one. This chain uses TRBV7-2 with TRBJ2-3; the match to TRBD2 covers 10 bases. Germline-derived CDR1 and CDR2 are SGHTA and FQGNSA. Trimming removed 5 bases from V and 4 bases from J; junction bases left unmatched: 6. The CDR3 length is 15 residues. CDR3 sequence (DNA): TGTGCCAGCAGCCCAGGACTAGCGGATTCAGATACGCAGTATTTT. It specifies CASSPGLADSDTQYF.

The rearrangement uses TRBV30 and TRBJ2-3; the match to TRBD2 covers 8 bases. Unmatched junction bases numbered 8, after V lost 2 bases and J lost 4 bases. There are 15 residues in the CDR3. Per germline, CDR1 GTSNPN and CDR2 SVGIG (reference sequence). The CDR3: CAWSMGGRLSDTQYF. DNA of the CDR3: TGTGCCTGGAGTATGGGCGGGAGGCTATCAGATACGCAGTATTTT.

The chain uses TRBV11-2 and TRBJ1-2; maybe TRBD1 (5 bases). The V gene's germline CDR1 is SGHAT and CDR2 FQNNGV. With 2 bases removed from V and 4 bases from J, the gap between germline ends came to 14 bases. The CDR3 contains 15 residues. CDR3 sequence reads: CASSLSLEGIYGYTF. In DNA form, the CDR3 reads TGTGCCAGCAGCTTATCATTGGAGGGGATCTATGGCTACACCTTC.

This chain connects TRBV7-2 to TRBJ2-5; TRBD1 matches at 11 bases. The junction had 7 bases not matched to a gene; V was cut back by 5 bases and J by 5 bases. Per germline, CDR1 SGHTA and CDR2 FQGNSA. The CDR3 extends over 15 amino acids. CDR3 nucleotide sequence: TGTGCCAGCAGCCTGGGACAGGGGGTAGGGGAGACCCAGTACTTC. This translates into CASSLGQGVGETQYF.

In its sample, this clone was seen a few times. The V call is TRBV2, the J call TRBJ2-3; TRBD2 agrees at 14 bases. This CDR3 has 17 residues. From germline, CDR1 is SNHLY and CDR2 FYNNEI. J gave up 0 bases and V 6 bases, and 5 bases lay outside the gene matches. CDR3 sequence (DNA): TGTGCCAGCAGGCCGGGACTAGCGGGGGAAAGCACAGATACGCAGTATTTT. Residues: CASRPGLAGESTDTQYF.

This sequence joins TRBV6-5 and TRBJ1-2, with D possibly matching TRBD1 (5 bases). Germline values: CDR1 MNHEY, CDR2 SVGAGI. Trimming left V 2 bases short and J 8 bases short, with 15 bases between. The CDR3 is 14 residues long. The CDR3 loop is CASSYRGAHDGYTF. The CDR3 DNA reads TGTGCCAGCAGTTACCGTGGGGCACACGACGGCTACACCTTC.

Only one count was recorded for this clone. The genes are TRBV5-4 and TRBJ2-5; 7 positions agree with TRBD2. This CDR3 has 15 amino acids. The V and J ends lost 2 bases and 3 bases, in that order; junction bases with no gene match: 7. Germline CDR1 is SGHNT and CDR2 is YYREEE (reference sequence). Here the CDR3 DNA reads TGTGCCAGCAGCTTACCAGCGGGGTGGAAAGAGACCCAGTACTTC. Its translation: CASSLPAGWKETQYF.

The rearrangement uses TRBV7-6 and TRBJ2-5; 11 nucleotides agree with TRBD2. This CDR3 spans 14 amino acids. V lost 5 bases to trimming and J lost 5 bases; unmatched junction nucleotides: 4. Germline CDR1 reads SGHVS; CDR2 reads FNYEAQ. The CDR3 nucleotides are TGTGCCAGCAGCCGTCTAGCGGGGGGTGAGACCCAGTACTTC. Amino acid sequence: CASSRLAGGETQYF. Full variable domain (missing parts from reference TRBV7-6 and TRBJ2-5): GAGVSQSPRYKVTKRGQDVALRCDPISGHVSLYWYRQALGQGPEFLTYFNYEAQQDKSGLPNDRFSAERPEGSISTLTIQRTEQRDSAMYRCASSRLAGGETQYFGPGTRLLVL.

The V and J genes are TRBV25-1 and TRBJ1-2; 8 bases are a match to TRBD1. CDR3 size: 15 residues. Germline trimming cut 0 bases from V and 6 bases from J; bases unmatched to any gene: 6. Germline V gene data show CDR1 as MGHDK and CDR2 as SYGVNS. The chain's CDR3 is CASSEYPDRGHGYTF. The CDR3, as DNA: TGTGCCAGCAGTGAATACCCCGACAGGGGTCATGGCTACACCTTC.

This clone was picked up a small number of times. This chain joins TRBV7-2 and TRBJ2-5, with 7 bases matching TRBD2. The V segment lost 3 bases and the J segment 1 base; nucleotides outside the gene matches: 8. Per the germline V gene, CDR1 is SGHTA and CDR2 is FQGNSA. This CDR3 has 16 amino acids. CDR3 nucleotide sequence: TGTGCCAGCAGCTTTGACGGGGGGATCCTCCAAGAGACCCAGTACTTC. It specifies CASSFDGGILQETQYF. Full variable domain (outside the CDR3, taken from reference TRBV7-2 and TRBJ2-5): GAGVSQSPSNKVTEKGKDVELRCDPISGHTALYWYRQSLGQGLEFLIYFQGNSAPDKSGLPSDRFSAERTGGSVSTLTIQRTQQEDSAVYLCASSFDGGILQETQYFGPGTRLLVL.

The CDR3 DNA is TGTGCCAGTATCATGGGACAGGGCTATGGCTACACCTTC. Translated: CASIMGQGYGYTF. The chain has TRBV19 and TRBJ1-2, with 9 nucleotides matching TRBD1. V lost 7 bases to trimming and J lost 4 bases; unmatched junction nucleotides: 4. CDR3 size: 13 residues. In germline, CDR1 is LNHDA, CDR2 SQIVND (reference sequence).

This chain uses TRBV5-4 with TRBJ2-7; 9 bases agree with TRBD2. V shed 3 bases, J shed 0 bases, and the junction held 10 bases outside the gene matches. CDR1 and CDR2 (germline): SGHNT, YYREEE (reference sequence). This CDR3 has 17 amino acids. The CDR3 protein is CASSWSRSAGGSYEQYF. CDR3 DNA sequence: TGTGCCAGCAGCTGGAGCCGTTCAGCGGGGGGCTCCTACGAGCAGTACTTC.

This chain joins TRBV27 and TRBJ2-7; a weak D match, TRBD2 (6 bases). Germline values: CDR1 MNHEY, CDR2 SMNVEV (reference sequence). The CDR3 contains 15 residues. V lost 5 bases, J lost 2 bases, and 16 bases lay in between. The CDR3 is CASSDTGTGAYEQYF. CDR3 sequence (DNA): TGTGCCAGCAGTGATACCGGGACTGGAGCCTACGAGCAGTACTTC.

The gene calls are TRBV9 and TRBJ2-3; possible D gene TRBD1, 6 bases. CDR3 length equals 19 residues. Germline CDR1 reads SGDLS; CDR2 reads YYNGEE. Trimming removed 0 bases from V and 1 base from J, with 21 bases in between. The CDR3 DNA reads TGTGCCAGCAGCGTAGGCATGGGGGCAGGCGCCTTCGGCACAGATACGCAGTATTTT. Translated: CASSVGMGAGAFGTDTQYF.

The V call is TRBV28, the J call TRBJ2-7; TRBD2 matches 13 bases. CDR3 length: 18 residues. The junction had 15 bases not matched to a gene; V was cut back by 6 bases and J by 4 bases. Germline V CDR1 and CDR2: MDHEN, SYDVKM. The DNA for the CDR3 is TGTGCCAGCAGGGAGCCGGGACTAGCGGGGTTGTCTTCGTACGAGCAGTACTTC. Translated, it gives CASREPGLAGLSSYEQYF.

The J gene is TRBJ2-5, the V gene TRBV27; 7 bases line up with TRBD2. The closer fit of TRBJ2-7 to the DNA end suggests the J call may be wrong. Germline lookup yields CDR1 MNHEY and CDR2 SMNVEV (reference sequence). CDR3 length: 15 residues. The CDR3 spells CASSLGGGGSYEQYF. In DNA, the CDR3 is TGTGCCAGCAGTTTAGGAGGCGGGGGCTCCTACGAGCAGTACTTC.

The gene calls are TRBV30 and TRBJ2-1; D is possibly TRBD2 (5 bases). Germline V gene sequence: CDR1 GTSNPN, CDR2 SVGIG (reference sequence). Trimming left V 2 bases short and J 4 bases short, with 12 bases between. CDR3 size: 14 residues. The CDR3: CAWSTGLRYNEQFF. As DNA, the CDR3 is TGTGCCTGGAGTACCGGACTGCGTTACAATGAGCAGTTCTTC.

In its sample, this clone was seen a few times. The chain couples TRBV15 to TRBJ2-1; D may be TRBD2 (5 bases). CDR1 LNHNV and CDR2 YYDKDF come from the germline V gene (reference sequence). Trimming cost V 0 bases and J 8 bases, with 14 bases left between them. The CDR3 is 15 residues long. Written as DNA, the CDR3 is TGTGCCACCAGCAGAGATCCGGGGTCCCGGGATGAGCAGTTCTTC. It codes for CATSRDPGSRDEQFF.

This clone was counted a few times. The chain uses TRBV4-1 and TRBJ1-2; 10 nucleotides align to TRBD1. This CDR3 comprises 14 residues. V shed 6 bases and J 4 bases; nucleotides not matched to a gene: 5. Germline CDR1 is MGHRA and CDR2 is YSYEKL. The CDR3 here is CASSRQGAGYGYTF. The CDR3 coding sequence is TGCGCCAGCAGTCGACAGGGGGCCGGCTATGGCTACACCTTC.

The chain joins TRBV5-4 to TRBJ2-5; 7 positions match TRBD1. From germline, CDR1 is SGHNT and CDR2 YYREEE (reference sequence). The CDR3 is 16 residues long. After removal of 2 bases from V and 1 base from J, the junction contained 8 bases not matched to a gene. CDR3 amino acids: CASSFKSAGGQETQYF. The CDR3 coding sequence is TGTGCCAGCAGCTTTAAGTCGGCAGGGGGCCAAGAGACCCAGTACTTC.

This clone has more than one count but fewer than ten. The chain combines TRBV6-6 with TRBJ2-5; tentative D call: TRBD1 (6 bases). V was pared by 6 bases and J by 5 bases, with 22 bases between. The CDR3 contains 16 residues. The germline gives CDR1 MNHNY, CDR2 SVGAGI (reference sequence). CDR3 nucleotides: TGTGCCAGCAGGGGAAAACAGGGAAACGTTCGTGAGACCCAGTACTTC. Amino acids: CASRGKQGNVRETQYF.

This sequence joins TRBV28 and TRBJ2-5; tentatively, D is TRBD2 (5 bases). The J call may be incorrect, as the DNA end agrees better with TRBJ2-7. This CDR3 region has 16 residues. Germline values: CDR1 MDHEN, CDR2 SYDVKM. For the CDR3, the DNA is TGTGCCAGCAGTAAGGGCGGGCAGCCCTTCTCCTACGAGCAGTACTTC. Its translation: CASSKGGQPFSYEQYF.

The chain combines TRBV5-1 with TRBJ1-2; 7 bases map to TRBD1. This CDR3 is 14 amino acids long. Germline lookup yields CDR1 SGHRS and CDR2 YFSETQ. Losses at the gene ends were 4 bases for V and 3 bases for J; bases not matched to a gene: 6. In DNA form, the CDR3 reads TGCGCCAGCAGCCCTCCAGGGACAGACTATGGCTACACCTTC. Amino acids: CASSPPGTDYGYTF.

This sequence joins TRBV2 and TRBJ1-2, with D maybe TRBD1 (6 bases). There are 15 residues in the CDR3. Germline V gene lookup returns CDR1 SNHLY and CDR2 FYNNEI. The germline V and J ends were trimmed by 7 bases and 5 bases, with 20 bases remaining between them. This chain's CDR3 is CASNPFEGGAYGYTF. CDR3 DNA sequence: TGTGCCAGCAATCCTTTTGAAGGGGGAGCGTATGGCTACACCTTC.